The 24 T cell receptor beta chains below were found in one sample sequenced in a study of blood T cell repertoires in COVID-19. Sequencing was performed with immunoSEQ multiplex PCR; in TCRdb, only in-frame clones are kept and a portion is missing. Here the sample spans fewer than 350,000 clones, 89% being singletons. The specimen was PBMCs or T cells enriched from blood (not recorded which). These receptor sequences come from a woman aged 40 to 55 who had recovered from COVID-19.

CDR3 sequence (DNA): TGTGCCAGCAGTTTACGTCTGAACACTGAAGCTTTCTTT. It translates to CASSLRLNTEAFF. The rearrangement links TRBV12-3 or TRBV12-4 to TRBJ1-1; D not certain. The CDR3 is 13 amino acids. V was clipped by 2 bases and J by 0 bases, with 4 bases between them.

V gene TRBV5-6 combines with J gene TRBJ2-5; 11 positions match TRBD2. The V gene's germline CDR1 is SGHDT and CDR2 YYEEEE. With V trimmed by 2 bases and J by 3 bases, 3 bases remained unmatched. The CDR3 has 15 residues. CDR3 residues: CASSFLAGGKETQYF. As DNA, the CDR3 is TGTGCCAGCAGCTTTTTAGCGGGGGGGAAAGAGACCCAGTACTTC.

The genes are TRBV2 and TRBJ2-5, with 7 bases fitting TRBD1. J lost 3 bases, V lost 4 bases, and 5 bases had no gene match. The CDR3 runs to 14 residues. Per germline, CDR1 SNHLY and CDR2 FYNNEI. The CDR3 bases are TGTGCCAGCAGTGCCGGGACAGCAAAAGAGACCCAGTACTTC. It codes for CASSAGTAKETQYF.

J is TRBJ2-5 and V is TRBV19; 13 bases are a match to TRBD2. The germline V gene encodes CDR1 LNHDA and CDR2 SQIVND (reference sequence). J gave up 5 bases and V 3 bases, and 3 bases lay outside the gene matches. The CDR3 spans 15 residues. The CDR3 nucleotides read TGTGCCAGTAGTATTACTAGCGGGAGGGTGGAGACCCAGTACTTC. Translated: CASSITSGRVETQYF.

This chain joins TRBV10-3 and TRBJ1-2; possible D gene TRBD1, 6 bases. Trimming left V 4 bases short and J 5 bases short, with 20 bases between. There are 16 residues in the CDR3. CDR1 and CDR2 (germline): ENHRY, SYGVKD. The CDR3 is CAISVSTGSSWYGYTF. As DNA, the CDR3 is TGTGCCATCAGTGTCTCAACAGGGTCAAGTTGGTATGGCTACACCTTC.

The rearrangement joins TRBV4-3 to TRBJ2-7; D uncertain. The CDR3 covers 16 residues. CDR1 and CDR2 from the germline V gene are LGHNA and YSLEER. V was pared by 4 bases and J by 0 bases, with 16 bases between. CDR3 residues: CASSLNAAGLSYEQYF. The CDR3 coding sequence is TGCGCCAGCAGCCTAAATGCCGCCGGTCTCTCCTACGAGCAGTACTTC.

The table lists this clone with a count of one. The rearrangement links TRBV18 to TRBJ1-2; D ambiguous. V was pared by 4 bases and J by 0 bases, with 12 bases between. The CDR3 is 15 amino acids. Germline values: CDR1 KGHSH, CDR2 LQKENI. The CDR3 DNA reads TGTGCCAGCTCACAAGACTCCAGCGCTAACTATGGCTACACCTTC. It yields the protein CASSQDSSANYGYTF.

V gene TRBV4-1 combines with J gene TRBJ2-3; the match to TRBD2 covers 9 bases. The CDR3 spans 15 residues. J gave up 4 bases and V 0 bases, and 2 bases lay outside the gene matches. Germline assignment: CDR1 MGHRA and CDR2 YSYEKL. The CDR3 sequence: CASSQEAGGSDTQYF. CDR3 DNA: TGCGCCAGCAGCCAAGAGGCGGGAGGGTCAGATACGCAGTATTTT.

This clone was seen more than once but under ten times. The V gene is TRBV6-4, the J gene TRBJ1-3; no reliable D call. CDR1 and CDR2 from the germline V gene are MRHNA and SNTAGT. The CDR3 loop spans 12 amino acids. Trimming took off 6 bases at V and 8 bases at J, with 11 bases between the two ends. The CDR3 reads CASRPRSYTIYF. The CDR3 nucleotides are TGTGCCAGCAGGCCCCGGAGCTACACCATATATTTT.

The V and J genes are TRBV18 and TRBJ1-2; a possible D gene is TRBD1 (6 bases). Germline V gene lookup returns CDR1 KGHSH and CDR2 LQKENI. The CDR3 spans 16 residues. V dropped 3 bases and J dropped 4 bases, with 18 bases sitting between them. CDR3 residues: CASSPSTGQIGYGYTF. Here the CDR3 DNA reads TGTGCCAGCTCACCTTCCACAGGGCAGATAGGCTATGGCTACACCTTC.

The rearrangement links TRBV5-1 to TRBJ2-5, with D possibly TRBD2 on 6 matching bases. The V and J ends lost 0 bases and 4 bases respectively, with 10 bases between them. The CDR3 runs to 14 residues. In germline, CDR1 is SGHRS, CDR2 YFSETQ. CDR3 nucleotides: TGCGCCAGCAGCTTGGTATCGCGGGGAGAGACCCAGTACTTC. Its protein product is CASSLVSRGETQYF.

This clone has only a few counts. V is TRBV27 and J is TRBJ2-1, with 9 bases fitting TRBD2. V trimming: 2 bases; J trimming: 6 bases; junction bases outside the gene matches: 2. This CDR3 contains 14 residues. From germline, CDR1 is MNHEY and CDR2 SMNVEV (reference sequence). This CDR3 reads CASSLGGLANEQFF. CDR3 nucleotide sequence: TGTGCCAGCAGTTTAGGGGGACTAGCCAATGAGCAGTTCTTC.

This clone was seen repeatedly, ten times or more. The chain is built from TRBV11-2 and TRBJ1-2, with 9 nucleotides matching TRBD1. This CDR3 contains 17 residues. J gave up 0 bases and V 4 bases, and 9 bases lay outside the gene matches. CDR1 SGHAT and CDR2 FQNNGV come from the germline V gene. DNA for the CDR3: TGTGCCAGCAGCTCGCCGGGACAGGGCGCTACTAACTATGGCTACACCTTC. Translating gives CASSSPGQGATNYGYTF. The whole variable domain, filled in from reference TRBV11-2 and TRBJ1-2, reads EAGVAQSPRYKIIEKRQSVAFWCNPISGHATLYWYQQILGQGPKLLIQFQNNGVVDDSQLPKDRFSAERLKGVDSTLKIQPAKLEDSAVYLCASSSPGQGATNYGYTFGSGTRLTVV.

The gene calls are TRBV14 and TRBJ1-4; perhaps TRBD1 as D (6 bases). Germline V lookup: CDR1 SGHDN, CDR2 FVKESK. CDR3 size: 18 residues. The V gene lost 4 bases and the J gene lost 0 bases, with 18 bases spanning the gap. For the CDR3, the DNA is TGTGCCAGCAGCCCGCTGGGACATTACTCTGCAACTAATGAAAAACTGTTTTTT. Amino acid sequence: CASSPLGHYSATNEKLFF.

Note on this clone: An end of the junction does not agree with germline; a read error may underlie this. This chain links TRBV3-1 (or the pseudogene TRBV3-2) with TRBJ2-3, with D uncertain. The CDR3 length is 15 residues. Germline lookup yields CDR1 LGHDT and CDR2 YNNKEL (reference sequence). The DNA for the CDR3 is TGTGCCAACAGCCAAGTTGCTACGAGTGCAGATACGCAGTATTTT. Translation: CANSQVATSADTQYF.

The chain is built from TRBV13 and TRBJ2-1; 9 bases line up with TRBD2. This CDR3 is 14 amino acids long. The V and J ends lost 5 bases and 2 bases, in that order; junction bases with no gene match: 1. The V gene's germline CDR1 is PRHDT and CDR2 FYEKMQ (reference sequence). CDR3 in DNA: TGTGCCAGCAGCCGCGGGGGGGCCTACAATGAGCAGTTCTTC. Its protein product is CASSRGGAYNEQFF.

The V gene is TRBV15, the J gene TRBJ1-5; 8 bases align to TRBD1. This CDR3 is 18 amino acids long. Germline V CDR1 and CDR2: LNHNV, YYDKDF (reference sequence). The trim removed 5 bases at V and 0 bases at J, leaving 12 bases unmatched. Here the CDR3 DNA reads TGTGCCACCAGCTTTTCCTTACAGGGGGAGTATAGCAATCAGCCCCAGCATTTT. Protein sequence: CATSFSLQGEYSNQPQHF.

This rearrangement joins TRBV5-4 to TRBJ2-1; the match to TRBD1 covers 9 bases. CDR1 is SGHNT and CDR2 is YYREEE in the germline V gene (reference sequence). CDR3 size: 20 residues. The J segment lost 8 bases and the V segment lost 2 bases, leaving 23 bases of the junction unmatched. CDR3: CASSLETASSWDRVFDEQFF. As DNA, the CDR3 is TGTGCCAGCAGCTTAGAGACGGCGTCATCGTGGGACAGGGTTTTCGATGAGCAGTTCTTC. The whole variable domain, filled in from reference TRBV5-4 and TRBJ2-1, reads ETGVTQSPTHLIKTRGQQVTLRCSSQSGHNTVSWYQQALGQGPQFIFQYYREEENGRGNFPPRFSGLQFPNYSSELNVNALELDDSALYLCASSLETASSWDRVFDEQFFGPGTRLTVL.

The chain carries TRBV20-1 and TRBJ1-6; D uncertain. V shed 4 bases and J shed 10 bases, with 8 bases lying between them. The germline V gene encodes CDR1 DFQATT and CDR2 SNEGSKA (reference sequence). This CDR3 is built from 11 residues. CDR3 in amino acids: CSAKDSSPLHF. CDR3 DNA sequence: TGCAGTGCTAAGGATAGCTCACCCCTCCACTTT.

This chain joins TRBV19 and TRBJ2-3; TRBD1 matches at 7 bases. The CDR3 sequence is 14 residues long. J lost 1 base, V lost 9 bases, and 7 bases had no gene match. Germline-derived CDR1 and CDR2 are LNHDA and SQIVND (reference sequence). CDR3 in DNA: TGTGCCAGCACGACAGGGCAGGGCACAGATACGCAGTATTTT. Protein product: CASTTGQGTDTQYF.

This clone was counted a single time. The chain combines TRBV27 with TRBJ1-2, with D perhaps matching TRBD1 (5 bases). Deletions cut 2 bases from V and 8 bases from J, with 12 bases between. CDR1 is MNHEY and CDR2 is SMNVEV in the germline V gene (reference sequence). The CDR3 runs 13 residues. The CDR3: CASSLGQGRGYTF. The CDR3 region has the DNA TGTGCCAGCAGTTTAGGCCAGGGTAGAGGCTACACCTTC.

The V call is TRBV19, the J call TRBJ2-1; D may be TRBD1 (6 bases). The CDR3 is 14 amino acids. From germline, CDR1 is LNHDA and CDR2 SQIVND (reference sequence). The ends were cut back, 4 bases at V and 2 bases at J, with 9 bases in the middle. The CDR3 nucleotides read TGTGCCAGTAGTACCGGGACAACCTACAATGAGCAGTTCTTC. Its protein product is CASSTGTTYNEQFF.

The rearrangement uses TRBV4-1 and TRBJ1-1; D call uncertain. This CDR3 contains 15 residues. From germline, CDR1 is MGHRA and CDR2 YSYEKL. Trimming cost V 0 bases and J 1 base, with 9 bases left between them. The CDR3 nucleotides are TGCGCCAGCAGCCAAGATGGGCGGGCGAACACTGAAGCTTTCTTT. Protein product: CASSQDGRANTEAFF.

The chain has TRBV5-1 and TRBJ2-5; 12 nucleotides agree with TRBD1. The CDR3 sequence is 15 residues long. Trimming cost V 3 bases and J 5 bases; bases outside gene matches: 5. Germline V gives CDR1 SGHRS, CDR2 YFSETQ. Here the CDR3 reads CASSSGTGGGETQYF. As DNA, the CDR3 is TGCGCCAGCAGCTCTGGGACAGGGGGCGGTGAGACCCAGTACTTC.